This T cell receptor (beta chain) was sequenced in a study of T cell responses to AZD1222 COVID-19 vaccine. Overall study results and limits: Donors, mostly white British, included more females; clonal diversity was possibly underestimated.

Turning to this clone: Its target is not known. An end of the junction differs from the germline gene, which may be a read error.

Germline V gives CDR1 KGHSH, CDR2 LQKENI. The CDR3 totals 13 residues. The data were produced by immunoSEQ multiplex PCR, yet TCRdb's version contains in-frame clones alone and is incomplete. The sample has 45,000 to 70,000 clones; approximately 84% are singletons. The clonotype was recovered from an adult in good health. The specimen comprised peripheral blood, sampled on day 0 of AZD1222 vaccination. The chain combines TRBV18 with TRBJ2-3; D not certain. The CDR3 nucleotides are TGTGCCAGCTCACAGTCGGGCACGGATACGCAGTATTTT. It translates to CASSQSGTDTQYF. Drawing the rest from reference TRBV18 and TRBJ2-3, the complete variable domain is NAGVMQNPRHLVRRRGQEARLRCSPMKGHSHVYWYRQLPEEGLKFMVYLQKENIIDESGMPKERFSAEFPKEGPSILRIQQVVRGDSAAYFCASSQSGTDTQYFGPGTRLTVL.